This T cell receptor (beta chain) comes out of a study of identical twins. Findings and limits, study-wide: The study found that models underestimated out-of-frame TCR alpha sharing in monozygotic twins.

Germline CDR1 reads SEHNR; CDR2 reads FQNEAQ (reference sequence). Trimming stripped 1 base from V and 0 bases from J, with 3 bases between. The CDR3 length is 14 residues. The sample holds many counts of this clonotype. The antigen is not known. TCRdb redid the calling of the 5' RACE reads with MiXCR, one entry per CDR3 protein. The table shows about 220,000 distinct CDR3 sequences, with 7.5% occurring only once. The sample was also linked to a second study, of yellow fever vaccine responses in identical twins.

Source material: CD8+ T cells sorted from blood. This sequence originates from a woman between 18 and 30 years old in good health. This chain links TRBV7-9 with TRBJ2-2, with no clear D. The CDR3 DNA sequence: TGTGCCAGCAGCTTAGACGCGAACACCGGGGAGCTGTTTTTT. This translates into CASSLDANTGELFF.